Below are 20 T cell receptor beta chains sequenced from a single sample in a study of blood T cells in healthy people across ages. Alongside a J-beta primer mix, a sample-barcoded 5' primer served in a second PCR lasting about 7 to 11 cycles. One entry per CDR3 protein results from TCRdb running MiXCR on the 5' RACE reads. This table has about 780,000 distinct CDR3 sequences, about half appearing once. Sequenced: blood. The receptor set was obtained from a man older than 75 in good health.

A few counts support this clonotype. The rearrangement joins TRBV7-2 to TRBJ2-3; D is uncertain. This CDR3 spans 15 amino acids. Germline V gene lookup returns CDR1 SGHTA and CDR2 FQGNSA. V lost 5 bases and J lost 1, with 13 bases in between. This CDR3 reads CASSQGILGTDTQYF. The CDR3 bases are TGTGCCAGCAGCCAAGGGATTCTGGGCACAGATACGCAGTATTTT.

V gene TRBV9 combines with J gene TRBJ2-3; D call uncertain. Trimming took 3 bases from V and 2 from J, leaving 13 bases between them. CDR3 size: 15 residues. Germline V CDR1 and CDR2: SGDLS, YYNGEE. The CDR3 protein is CASSASGPHTDTQYF. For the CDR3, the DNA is TGTGCCAGCAGCGCGTCCGGGCCTCACACAGATACGCAGTATTTT.

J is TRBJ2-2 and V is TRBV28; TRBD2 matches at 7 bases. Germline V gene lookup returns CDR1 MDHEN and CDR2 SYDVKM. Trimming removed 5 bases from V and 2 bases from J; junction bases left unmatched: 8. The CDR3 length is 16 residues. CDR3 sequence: CASSAALADNTGELFF. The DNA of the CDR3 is TGTGCCAGCAGTGCCGCCCTAGCGGACAACACCGGGGAGCTGTTTTTT.

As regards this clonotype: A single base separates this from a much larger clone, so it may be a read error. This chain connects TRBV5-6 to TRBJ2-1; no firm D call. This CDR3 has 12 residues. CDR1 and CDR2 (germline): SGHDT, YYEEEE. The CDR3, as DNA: TGTGCCACCAGCTTCAGCAGAAATGAGCAGTTCTTC. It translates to CATSFSRNEQFF.

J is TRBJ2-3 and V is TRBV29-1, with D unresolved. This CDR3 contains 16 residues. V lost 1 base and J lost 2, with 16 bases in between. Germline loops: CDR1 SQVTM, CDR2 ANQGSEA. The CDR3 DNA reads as TGCAGCGTTGAAGTGTGGACGGCCACTCTCACAGATACGCAGTATTTT. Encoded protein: CSVEVWTATLTDTQYF.

CDR3 nucleotides: TGTGCCAGCAGCTTAATGGGTTTGGTCTACAATGAGCAGTTCTTC. Translated: CASSLMGLVYNEQFF. The genes are TRBV5-8 and TRBJ2-1; D call uncertain. The CDR3 has 15 amino acids. Germline V gives CDR1 SGHTS, CDR2 YDEGEE. Deletions cut 2 bases from V and 3 bases from J, with 12 bases between.

CDR3 nucleotide sequence: TGTGCCAGCAGCCAAGATTTACGGTACAGGTTCGATCAGCCCCAGCATTTT. It encodes CASSQDLRYRFDQPQHF. The rearrangement links TRBV3-1 to TRBJ1-5, with D possibly TRBD1 on 5 matching bases. CDR1 and CDR2 from the germline V gene are LGHDT and YNNKEL (reference sequence). This CDR3 contains 17 residues. With 0 bases removed from V and 5 bases from J, the gap between germline ends came to 17 bases. The complete variable domain, with remaining parts taken from reference TRBV3-1 and TRBJ1-5, reads DTAVSQTPKYLVTQMGNDKSIKCEQNLGHDTMYWYKQDSKKFLKIMFSYNNKELIINETVPNRFSPKSPDKAHLNLHINSLELGDSAVYFCASSQDLRYRFDQPQHFGDGTRLSIL.

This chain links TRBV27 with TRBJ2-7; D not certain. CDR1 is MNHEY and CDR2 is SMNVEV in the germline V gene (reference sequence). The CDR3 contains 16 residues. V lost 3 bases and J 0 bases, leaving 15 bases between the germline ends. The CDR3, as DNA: TGTGCCAGCAGTTTGGCAGGTTCCCTCGGCTCCTACGAGCAGTACTTC. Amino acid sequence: CASSLAGSLGSYEQYF.

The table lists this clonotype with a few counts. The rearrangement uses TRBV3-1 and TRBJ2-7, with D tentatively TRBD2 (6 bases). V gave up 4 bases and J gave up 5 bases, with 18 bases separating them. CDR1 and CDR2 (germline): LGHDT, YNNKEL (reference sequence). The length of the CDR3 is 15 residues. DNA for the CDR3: TGTGCCAGCAGCCCCGGCGGAGGGCGAGCTGACGAGCAGTACTTC. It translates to CASSPGGGRADEQYF.

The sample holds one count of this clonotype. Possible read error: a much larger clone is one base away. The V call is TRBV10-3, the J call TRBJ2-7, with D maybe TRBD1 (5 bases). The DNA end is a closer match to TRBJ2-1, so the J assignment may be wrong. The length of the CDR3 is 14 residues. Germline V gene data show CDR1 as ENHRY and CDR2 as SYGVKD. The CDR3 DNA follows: TGTGCCATCAGTGATAGGACACCATTCTACGAGCAGTTCTTC. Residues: CAISDRTPFYEQFF.

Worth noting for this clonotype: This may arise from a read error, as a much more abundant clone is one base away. The CDR3 bases are TGTGCCAGCAGTGTCACAGGGGGGAACGGCGAGCAGTACTTC. It is translated as CASSVTGGNGEQYF. This chain uses TRBV12-3 or TRBV12-4 with TRBJ2-7, with TRBD1 matching over 8 bases. The length of the CDR3 is 14 residues. Germline trimming cut 5 bases from V and 6 bases from J; bases unmatched to any gene: 9.

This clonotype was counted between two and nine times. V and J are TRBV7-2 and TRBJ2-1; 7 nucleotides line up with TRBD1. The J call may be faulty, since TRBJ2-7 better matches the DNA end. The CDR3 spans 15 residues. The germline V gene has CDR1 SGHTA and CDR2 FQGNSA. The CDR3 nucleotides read TGTGCCAGCACCTCGTACAGGGGTCGTTACAATGAGCAGTACTTC. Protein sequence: CASTSYRGRYNEQYF.

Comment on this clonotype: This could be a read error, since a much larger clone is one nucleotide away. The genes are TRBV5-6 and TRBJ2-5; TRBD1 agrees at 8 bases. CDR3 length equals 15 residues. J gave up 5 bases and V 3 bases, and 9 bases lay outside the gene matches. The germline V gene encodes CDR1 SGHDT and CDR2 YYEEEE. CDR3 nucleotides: TGTGCCAGCAGCTGGGGGGCAGGGGGCGCGGAGACCCAGTACTTC. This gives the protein CASSWGAGGAETQYF.

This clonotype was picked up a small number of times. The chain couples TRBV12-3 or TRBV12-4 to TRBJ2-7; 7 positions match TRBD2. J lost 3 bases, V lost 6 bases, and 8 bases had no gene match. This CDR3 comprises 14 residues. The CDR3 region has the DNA TGTGCCAGCAGCTCAGGAGCGGGGTACTACGAGCAGTACTTC. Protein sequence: CASSSGAGYYEQYF.

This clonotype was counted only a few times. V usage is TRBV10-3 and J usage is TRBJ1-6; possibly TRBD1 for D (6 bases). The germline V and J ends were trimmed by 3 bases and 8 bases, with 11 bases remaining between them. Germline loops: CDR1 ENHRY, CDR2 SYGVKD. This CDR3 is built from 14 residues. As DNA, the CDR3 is TGTGCCATCAGTGAACAGGGTGAAGATTCACCCCTCCACTTT. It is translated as CAISEQGEDSPLHF.

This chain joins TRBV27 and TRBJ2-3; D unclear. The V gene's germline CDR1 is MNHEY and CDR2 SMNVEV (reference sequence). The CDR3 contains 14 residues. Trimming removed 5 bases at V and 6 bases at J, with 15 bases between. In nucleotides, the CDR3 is TGTGCCAGCAGTATAACATCGTTGGGGGATACGCAGTATTTT. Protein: CASSITSLGDTQYF.

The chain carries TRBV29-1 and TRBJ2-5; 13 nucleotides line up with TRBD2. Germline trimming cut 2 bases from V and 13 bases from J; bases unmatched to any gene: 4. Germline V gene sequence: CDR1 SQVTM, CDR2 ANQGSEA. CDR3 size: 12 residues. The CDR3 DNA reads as TGCAGCGTTGAAACGACTAGCGGGAGGACGTACTTC. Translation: CSVETTSGRTYF.

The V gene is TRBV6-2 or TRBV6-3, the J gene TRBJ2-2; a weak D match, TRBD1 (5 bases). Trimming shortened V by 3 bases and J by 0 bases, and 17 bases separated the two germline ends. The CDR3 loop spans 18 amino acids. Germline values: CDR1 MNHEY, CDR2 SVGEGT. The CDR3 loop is CASSYRGRTPSNTGELFF. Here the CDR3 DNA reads TGTGCCAGCAGTTATAGGGGCAGGACCCCTTCGAACACCGGGGAGCTGTTTTTT.

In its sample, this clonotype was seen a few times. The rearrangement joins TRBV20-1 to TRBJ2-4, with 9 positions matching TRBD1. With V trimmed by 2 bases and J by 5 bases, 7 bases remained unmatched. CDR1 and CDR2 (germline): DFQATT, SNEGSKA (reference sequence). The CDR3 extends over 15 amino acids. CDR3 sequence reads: CSARSGDRAENIQYF. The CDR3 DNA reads TGCAGTGCTAGATCTGGGGACAGGGCCGAAAACATTCAGTACTTC.

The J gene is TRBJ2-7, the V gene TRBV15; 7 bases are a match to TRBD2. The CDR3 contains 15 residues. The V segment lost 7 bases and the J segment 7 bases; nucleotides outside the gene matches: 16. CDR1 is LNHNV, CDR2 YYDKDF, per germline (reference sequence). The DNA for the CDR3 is TGTGCCACCATTACCACTGGGGGGGACCCTAGGGAGCAGTACTTC. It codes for CATITTGGDPREQYF.